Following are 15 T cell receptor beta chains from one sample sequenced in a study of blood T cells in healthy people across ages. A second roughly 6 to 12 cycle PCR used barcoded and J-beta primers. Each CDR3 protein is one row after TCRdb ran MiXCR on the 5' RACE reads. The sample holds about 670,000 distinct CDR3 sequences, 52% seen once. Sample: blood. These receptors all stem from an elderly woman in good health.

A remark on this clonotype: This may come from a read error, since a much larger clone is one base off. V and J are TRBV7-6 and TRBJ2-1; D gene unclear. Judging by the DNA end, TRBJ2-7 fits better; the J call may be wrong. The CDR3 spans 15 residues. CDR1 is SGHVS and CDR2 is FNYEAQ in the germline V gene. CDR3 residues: CASSVEGLSYNEQYF. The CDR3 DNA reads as TGTGCCAGCAGCGTAGAAGGCCTCTCCTACAATGAGCAGTACTTC.

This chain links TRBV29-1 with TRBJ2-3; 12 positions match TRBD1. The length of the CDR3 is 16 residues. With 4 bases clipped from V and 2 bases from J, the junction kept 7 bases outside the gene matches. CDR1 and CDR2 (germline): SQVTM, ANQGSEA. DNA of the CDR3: TGCAGCGTTGTAGGGGGACAGGGGGCAGTCACAGATACGCAGTATTTT. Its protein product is CSVVGGQGAVTDTQYF.

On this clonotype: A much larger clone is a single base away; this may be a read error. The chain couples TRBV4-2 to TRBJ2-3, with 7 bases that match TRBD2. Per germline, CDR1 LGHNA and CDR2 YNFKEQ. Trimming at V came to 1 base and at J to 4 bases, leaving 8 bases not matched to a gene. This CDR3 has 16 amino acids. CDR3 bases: TGTGCCAGCAGCCAAGTAGCTGGCGGGGGATCAGATACGCAGTATTTT. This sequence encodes CASSQVAGGGSDTQYF.

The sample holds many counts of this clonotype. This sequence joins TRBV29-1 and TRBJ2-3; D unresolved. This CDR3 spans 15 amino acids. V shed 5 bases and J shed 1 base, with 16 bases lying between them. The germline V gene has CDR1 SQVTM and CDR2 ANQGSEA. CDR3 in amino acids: CSVRTYGSRTDTQYF. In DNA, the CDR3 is TGCAGCGTTCGTACTTATGGCAGCCGCACAGATACGCAGTATTTT.

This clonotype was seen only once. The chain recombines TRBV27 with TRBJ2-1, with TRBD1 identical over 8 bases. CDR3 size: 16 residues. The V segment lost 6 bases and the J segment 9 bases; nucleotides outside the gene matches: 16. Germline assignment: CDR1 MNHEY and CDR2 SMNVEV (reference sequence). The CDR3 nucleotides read TGTGCCAGCAGCAAACTCGGAGGACAGGGTTTAGGTGAGCAGTTCTTC. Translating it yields CASSKLGGQGLGEQFF.

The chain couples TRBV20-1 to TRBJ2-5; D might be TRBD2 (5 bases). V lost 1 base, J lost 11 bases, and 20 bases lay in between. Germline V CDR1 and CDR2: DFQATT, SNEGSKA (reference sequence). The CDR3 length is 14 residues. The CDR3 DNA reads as TGCAGTGCTAGAGCGGCTAGTGGGAGTACTGAGCAGTACTTC. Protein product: CSARAASGSTEQYF.

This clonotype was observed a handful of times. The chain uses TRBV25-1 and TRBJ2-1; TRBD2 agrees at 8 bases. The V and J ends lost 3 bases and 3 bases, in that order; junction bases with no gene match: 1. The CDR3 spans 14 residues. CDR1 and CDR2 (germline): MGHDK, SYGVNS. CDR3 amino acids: CASSDAGGYNEQFF. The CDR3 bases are TGTGCCAGCAGTGATGCGGGGGGCTACAATGAGCAGTTCTTC.

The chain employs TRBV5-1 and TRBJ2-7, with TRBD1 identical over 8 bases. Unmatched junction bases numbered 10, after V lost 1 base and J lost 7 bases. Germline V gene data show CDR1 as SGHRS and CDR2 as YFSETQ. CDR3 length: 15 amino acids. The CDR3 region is CASSLRQGINNEQYF. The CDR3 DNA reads TGCGCCAGCAGCTTGAGACAGGGGATTAACAATGAGCAGTACTTC.

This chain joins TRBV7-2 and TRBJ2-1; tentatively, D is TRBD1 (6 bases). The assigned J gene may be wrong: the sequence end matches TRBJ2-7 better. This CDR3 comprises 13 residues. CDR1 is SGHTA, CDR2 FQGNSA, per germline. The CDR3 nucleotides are TGTGCCAGCAGCTCAGGACAGAACAATGAGCAGTACTTC. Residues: CASSSGQNNEQYF.

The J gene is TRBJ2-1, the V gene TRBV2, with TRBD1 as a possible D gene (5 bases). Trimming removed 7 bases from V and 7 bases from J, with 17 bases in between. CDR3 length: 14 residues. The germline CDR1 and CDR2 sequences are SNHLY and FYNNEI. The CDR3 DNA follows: TGTGCCAGCAACTTACAAGGGGCGCAGAATGAGCAGTTCTTC. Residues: CASNLQGAQNEQFF.

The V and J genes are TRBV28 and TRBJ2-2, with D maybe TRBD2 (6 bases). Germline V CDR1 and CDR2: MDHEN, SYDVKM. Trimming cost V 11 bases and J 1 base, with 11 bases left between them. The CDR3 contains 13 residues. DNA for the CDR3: TGTGCCCTAGAGGAGGGGAACACCGGGGAGCTGTTTTTT. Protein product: CALEEGNTGELFF.

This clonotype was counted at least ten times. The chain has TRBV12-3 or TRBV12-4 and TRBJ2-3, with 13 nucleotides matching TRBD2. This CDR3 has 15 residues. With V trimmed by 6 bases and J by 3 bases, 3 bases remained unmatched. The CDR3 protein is CASSWTSGGTDTQYF. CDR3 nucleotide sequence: TGTGCCAGCAGCTGGACTAGCGGGGGTACAGATACGCAGTATTTT.

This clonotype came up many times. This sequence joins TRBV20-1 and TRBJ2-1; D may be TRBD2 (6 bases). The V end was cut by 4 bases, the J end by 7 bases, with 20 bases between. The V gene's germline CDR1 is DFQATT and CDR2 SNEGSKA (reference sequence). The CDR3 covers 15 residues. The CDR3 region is CSANLGRSIVNEQFF. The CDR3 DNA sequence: TGCAGTGCTAACCTCGGGAGAAGTATCGTAAATGAGCAGTTCTTC.

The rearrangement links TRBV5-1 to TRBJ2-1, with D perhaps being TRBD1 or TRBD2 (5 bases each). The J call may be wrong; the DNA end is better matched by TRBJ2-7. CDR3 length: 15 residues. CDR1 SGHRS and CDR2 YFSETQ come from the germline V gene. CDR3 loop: CASSVGTPPYNEQYF. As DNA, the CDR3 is TGCGCCAGCAGCGTCGGGACCCCCCCCTACAATGAGCAGTACTTC.

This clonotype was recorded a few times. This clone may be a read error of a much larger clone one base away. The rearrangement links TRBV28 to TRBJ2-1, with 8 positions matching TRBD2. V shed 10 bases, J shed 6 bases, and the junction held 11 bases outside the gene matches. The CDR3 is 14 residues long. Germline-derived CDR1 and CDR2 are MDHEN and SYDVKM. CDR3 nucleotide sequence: TGTGCCACCCGCCTACGAGCGGGAGCCAATGAGCAGTTCTTC. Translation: CATRLRAGANEQFF.